This T cell receptor (beta chain) was sequenced in a study of blood T cell repertoires in COVID-19. The V gene lost 2 bases and the J gene lost 1 base, with 21 bases spanning the gap. CDR1 SGHAT and CDR2 FQNNGV come from the germline V gene. There are 18 residues in the CDR3. Those who participated ranged in age from roughly 18 to 100 years and resided in under 25 US areas. The protocol was immunoSEQ multiplex PCR, while the TCRdb copy is restricted to in-frame clones and leaves out a portion. The sample yields fewer than 400,000 clones, 90% to 95% seen once. The source of this sequence is a woman in her twenties or thirties who had been exposed to COVID-19. The sample consisted of PBMCs or T cells enriched from blood (not recorded which). J is TRBJ2-7 and V is TRBV11-2, with a tentative D call TRBD1 (6 bases). The DNA of the CDR3 is TGTGCCAGCAGCTTAAGGTGGATCAGAACAGGGAGTTCCTACGAGCAGTACTTC. Its protein is CASSLRWIRTGSSYEQYF.